Listed below are T cell receptor beta chains from one sample, sequenced in a study of blood T cell repertoires in COVID-19. The data were produced by immunoSEQ multiplex PCR, yet TCRdb's version contains in-frame clones alone and is incomplete. The table has 90,000 to 130,000 clones, approximately 79% seen once; the top ten hold roughly 17%. Sequenced: peripheral blood. The source is a woman older than 75 with active or convalescent COVID-19. The CDR3 runs from the conserved cysteine through the conserved F or W. A D gene is named only where the DNA matches it firmly. Not every row has a clone size; where given, it reads once, few, many or a size class.

V gene	clone size	D gene	J gene	CDR3 protein	CDR3 DNA
TRBV5-4	NA	NA	TRBJ1-2	CASSPRREGGGYTF	TGTGCCAGCAGCCCGCGCCGGGAGGGAGGTGGCTACACCTTC
TRBV20-1	NA	NA	TRBJ2-5	CSASEAVQETQYF	TGCAGTGCTAGTGAGGCGGTCCAAGAGACCCAGTACTTC
TRBV27	NA	NA	TRBJ2-1	CATRRRRRSSYNEQFF	TGTGCCACCAGGAGGCGGCGGCGGAGCTCCTACAATGAGCAGTTCTTC
TRBV14	NA	NA	TRBJ1-4	CASSQGWTTKGKLFF	TGTGCCAGCAGCCAAGGGTGGACTACTAAGGGAAAACTGTTTTTT
TRBV5-4	NA	TRBD1	TRBJ2-7	CASSVSRTGLSYEQYF	TGTGCCAGCAGCGTTTCACGGACAGGGCTATCCTACGAGCAGTACTTC
TRBV5-1	NA	TRBD1	TRBJ1-3	CASSQGQGAVGNTIYF	TGCGCCAGCAGCCAGGGACAGGGGGCAGTTGGAAACACCATATATTTT
TRBV4-3	NA	NA	TRBJ1-5	CASSQDQWALRVNQPQHF	TGCGCCAGCAGCCAAGATCAGTGGGCACTCCGAGTGAATCAGCCCCAGCATTTT
TRBV3-1/TRBV3-2	NA	TRBD2	TRBJ2-3	CASSQGSGRAWDTQYF	TGTGCCAGCAGCCAGGGCAGCGGGAGGGCCTGGGATACGCAGTATTTT
TRBV5-4	NA	TRBD1	TRBJ2-7	CASSKGGQGALNEQYF	TGTGCCAGCAGCAAAGGAGGACAGGGGGCGCTCAACGAGCAGTACTTC
TRBV7-6	NA	TRBD2	TRBJ2-7	CASSSDGREQYF	TGTGCCAGCAGCTCGGACGGGAGGGAGCAGTACTTC
TRBV30	NA	TRBD2	TRBJ2-1	CAWTVAGGPYNEQFF	TGTGCCTGGACGGTAGCGGGAGGTCCCTACAATGAGCAGTTCTTC
TRBV6-5	once	NA	TRBJ2-5	CASSYRDNQETQYF	TGTGCCAGCAGTTACCGGGACAACCAAGAGACCCAGTACTTC
TRBV19	NA	TRBD1	TRBJ2-1	CASSVGTGGYNEQFF	TGTGCCAGTAGTGTGGGAACAGGGGGATACAATGAGCAGTTCTTC